The 25 T cell receptor beta chains reported below all come from one sample, sequenced in a study of CD8+ T cells in alopecia areata. In each case, RNA was isolated and then reverse transcribed into cDNA as the sequencing template. The repertoire was sequenced with immunoSEQ multiplex PCR; TCRdb's copy has only in-frame clones and lacks some. The sample holds about 120,000 clones; around 48% are singletons and the top ten take over 9.5%. Specimen: NKG2D-low CD8+ T cells sorted from blood. The receptors shown here come from a human donor with alopecia areata.

V is TRBV21-1 and J is TRBJ1-5; TRBD1, the D gene given by the table, was not confirmed from the DNA. TRBV21-1 is recorded as a pseudogene. The CDR3 has 16 residues. CDR3 sequence (DNA): TGTGCCAGCAGCAAAGTAGGGGGTTCTAAAGGTCAGCCCCAGCATTTT. Residues: CASSKVGGSKGQPQHF.

This rearrangement joins TRBV5-1 to TRBJ2-1, with 14 bases that match TRBD2. CDR1 and CDR2 from the germline V gene are SGHRS and YFSETQ. The CDR3 contains 14 residues. V trimming: 4 bases; J trimming: 9 bases; junction bases outside the gene matches: 3. In DNA, the CDR3 is TGCGCCAGCAGCCCGGGACTAGCGGGAGCTGAGCAGTTCTTC. Amino acid sequence: CASSPGLAGAEQFF.

The chain carries TRBV29-1 and TRBJ2-2; D remains unclear. Germline V CDR1 and CDR2: SQVTM, ANQGSEA. V was trimmed by 3 bases and J by 7 bases, leaving 15 bases between them. This CDR3 is built from 14 residues. CDR3 loop: CSVEGRREFGELFF. CDR3 sequence (DNA): TGCAGCGTTGAGGGCAGGCGCGAATTCGGGGAGCTGTTTTTT.

The CDR3 protein is CASSLGLNIQYF. The CDR3 region has the DNA TGTGCCAGCAGCTTAGGTCTGAACATTCAGTACTTC. This sequence joins TRBV11-2 and TRBJ2-4; D not certain. The CDR3 covers 12 residues. CDR1 is SGHAT, CDR2 FQNNGV, per germline. V was cut by 1 base and J by 7 bases, with 5 bases left in between.

This clone was observed a handful of times. The chain links TRBV29-1 to TRBJ2-3; D not certain. V was shortened by 7 bases and J by 5 bases, with 7 bases between the two germline ends. CDR1 is SQVTM and CDR2 is ANQGSEA in the germline V gene. CDR3 length equals 10 residues. In DNA form, the CDR3 reads TGCAGCGCCAACAGAGATACGCAGTATTTT. This sequence encodes CSANRDTQYF.

V and J are TRBV28 and TRBJ1-6; 9 nucleotides agree with TRBD1. V lost 7 bases to trimming and J lost 6 bases; unmatched junction nucleotides: 10. Germline CDR1 MDHEN, CDR2 SYDVKM. This CDR3 is 16 amino acids long. The CDR3 sequence: CASTPDDRGFNSPLHF. The CDR3 DNA reads TGTGCCAGCACCCCCGATGACAGGGGGTTTAATTCACCCCTCCACTTT.

V usage is TRBV4-1 and J usage is TRBJ2-1; no clear D gene. Germline V CDR1 and CDR2: MGHRA, YSYEKL. The CDR3 runs 11 residues. Trimming removed 5 bases from V and 7 bases from J, with 6 bases in between. The CDR3 bases are TGCGCCAGCAGCAAAGGGAATGAGCAGTTCTTC. This translates into CASSKGNEQFF.

The rearrangement uses TRBV4-1 and TRBJ2-5, with 10 bases identical to TRBD2. V was clipped by 0 bases and J by 5 bases; unmatched bases: 6. Germline assignment: CDR1 MGHRA and CDR2 YSYEKL. CDR3 length: 16 residues. CDR3 sequence (DNA): TGCGCCAGCAGCCAAGACGTAGCGGGGGGCGCGGAGACCCAGTACTTC. This gives the protein CASSQDVAGGAETQYF.

This chain joins TRBV13 and TRBJ1-2, with TRBD1 as a possible D gene (5 bases). Trimming took 5 bases from V and 4 from J, leaving 8 bases between them. Germline CDR1 and CDR2: PRHDT and FYEKMQ (reference sequence). This CDR3 has 12 residues. The CDR3 DNA reads as TGTGCCAGCAGCCCCGGGGCCTATGGCTACACCTTC. Protein sequence: CASSPGAYGYTF. Supplemented by reference TRBV13 and TRBJ1-2, the full variable domain reads AAGVIQSPRHLIKEKRETATLKCYPIPRHDTVYWYQQGPGQDPQFLISFYEKMQSDKGSIPDRFSAQQFSDYHSELNMSSLELGDSALYFCASSPGAYGYTFGSGTRLTVV.

This clone has a handful of counts. V is TRBV4-1 and J is TRBJ1-5; D is uncertain. The CDR3 covers 14 residues. Per the germline V gene, CDR1 is MGHRA and CDR2 is YSYEKL. V dropped 1 base and J dropped 0 bases, with 4 bases sitting between them. CDR3 loop: CASSQVDSNQPQHF. CDR3 DNA sequence: TGCGCCAGCAGCCAAGTCGATAGCAATCAGCCCCAGCATTTT.

About this clone itself: Other DNA sequences in this specimen translate into the identical CDR3. This chain connects TRBV27 to TRBJ1-2, with TRBD1 identical over 9 bases. The CDR3 has 13 residues. V shed 2 bases and J 8 bases; nucleotides not matched to a gene: 3. The germline V gene has CDR1 MNHEY and CDR2 SMNVEV (reference sequence). DNA of the CDR3: TGTGCCAGCAGTTTAGGACAGGGGAACGGCTACACCTTC. Amino acids: CASSLGQGNGYTF.

The chain recombines TRBV23-1 with TRBJ2-2, with D perhaps TRBD2 (5 bases). TRBV23-1 is known as an ORF, though its function is uncertain. The CDR3 has 14 residues. V lost 8 bases, J lost 6 bases, and 16 bases lay in between. The CDR3 nucleotides are TGCGCCAGCTCGGCGGGTGAACTCCCCGGGGAGCTGTTTTTT. Translated, it gives CASSAGELPGELFF.

This clone was found a few times. The chain links TRBV27 to TRBJ2-7; perhaps TRBD2 as D (5 bases). The CDR3 extends over 15 amino acids. Germline V lookup: CDR1 MNHEY, CDR2 SMNVEV (reference sequence). V lost 4 bases, J lost 1 base, and 14 bases lay in between. The CDR3 nucleotides read TGTGCCAGCAGTTGGAGAGGGATGGGATCCTACGAGCAGTACTTC. This translates into CASSWRGMGSYEQYF.

Only a few counts were recorded for this clone. The V gene is TRBV27, the J gene TRBJ2-3; the D is unclear. Trimming shortened V by 5 bases and J by 6 bases, and 12 bases separated the two germline ends. CDR1 MNHEY and CDR2 SMNVEV come from the germline V gene (reference sequence). There are 13 residues in the CDR3. CDR3: CASSSDIVDTQYF. The CDR3 region has the DNA TGTGCCAGCAGTAGCGACATAGTGGATACGCAGTATTTT.

This sequence joins TRBV7-9 and TRBJ2-7; D not resolved. This CDR3 contains 12 residues. Germline loops: CDR1 SEHNR, CDR2 FQNEAQ (reference sequence). Trimming removed 5 bases from V and 7 bases from J, with 12 bases in between. CDR3 loop: CASSVRATEQYF. The CDR3 DNA sequence: TGTGCCAGCAGCGTCCGGGCCACAGAGCAGTACTTC. The full variable domain, completed using reference TRBV7-9 and TRBJ2-7, is DTGVSQNPRHKITKRGQNVTFRCDPISEHNRLYWYRQTLGQGPEFLTYFQNEAQLEKSRLLSDRFSAERPKGSFSTLEIQRTEQGDSAMYLCASSVRATEQYFGPGTRLTVT.

The rearrangement uses TRBV23-1 and TRBJ1-2, with no clear D. TRBV23-1 is an ORF, with its function uncertain. There are 13 residues in the CDR3. V dropped 4 bases and J dropped 1 base, with 7 bases sitting between them. The CDR3 here is CASSPELNYGYTF. The CDR3 nucleotides read TGCGCCAGCAGTCCTGAACTTAACTATGGCTACACCTTC.

This clone was seen only a few times. This sequence joins TRBV29-1 and TRBJ2-1; D is perhaps TRBD1 (6 bases). CDR1 and CDR2 from the germline V gene are SQVTM and ANQGSEA. V gave up 6 bases and J gave up 5 bases, with 14 bases separating them. This CDR3 has 13 residues. The CDR3 region is CSVPRTEHNEQFF. The CDR3 DNA reads as TGCAGCGTCCCTAGGACAGAACACAATGAGCAGTTCTTC.

This clone was observed a few times. The chain is built from TRBV7-9 and TRBJ2-7, with TRBD1 matching over 7 bases. Per the germline V gene, CDR1 is SEHNR and CDR2 is FQNEAQ (reference sequence). The CDR3 covers 14 residues. Trimming at V came to 5 bases and at J to 6 bases, leaving 10 bases not matched to a gene. CDR3 coding DNA: TGTGCCAGCAGCCGAGACGGACAGGACGGCGAGCAGTACTTC. This gives the protein CASSRDGQDGEQYF.

This clone was counted once. CDR3 protein: CASSTGLQKETQYF. CDR3 in DNA: TGTGCCAGCAGCACGGGACTCCAGAAAGAGACCCAGTACTTC. V and J are TRBV13 and TRBJ2-5, with D possibly TRBD2 on 6 matching bases. Trimming removed 5 bases at V and 3 bases at J, with 13 bases between. Germline V lookup: CDR1 PRHDT, CDR2 FYEKMQ (reference sequence). The CDR3 is made up of 14 amino acids.

A few counts support this clone. This chain connects TRBV29-1 to TRBJ2-7; 7 bases match TRBD1. V shed 4 bases, J shed 2 bases, and the junction held 2 bases outside the gene matches. The CDR3 is made up of 12 amino acids. Germline CDR1 SQVTM, CDR2 ANQGSEA. CDR3 loop: CSVGGQAYEQYF. The CDR3 region has the DNA TGCAGCGTTGGTGGACAGGCCTACGAGCAGTACTTC.

This clone was seen more than once but under ten times. The rearrangement joins TRBV5-1 to TRBJ1-1, with 9 positions matching TRBD1. Germline CDR1 reads SGHRS; CDR2 reads YFSETQ. V shed 2 bases and J 5 bases; nucleotides not matched to a gene: 7. The CDR3 runs to 15 residues. In DNA form, the CDR3 reads TGCGCCAGCAGCTTCGAGACAGGGGGTCGGACTGAAGCTTTCTTT. Amino acid sequence: CASSFETGGRTEAFF. Based on the CDR3 plus reference TRBV5-1 and TRBJ1-1, the full variable domain is KAGVTQTPRYLIKTRGQQVTLSCSPISGHRSVSWYQQTPGQGLQFLFEYFSETQRNKGNFPGRFSGRQFSNSRSEMNVSTLELGDSALYLCASSFETGGRTEAFFGQGTRLTVV.

This clone has only one observation. The chain is built from TRBV2 and TRBJ1-1; D is unclear. Germline V CDR1 and CDR2: SNHLY, FYNNEI. The CDR3 spans 15 residues. The V end was cut by 6 bases, the J end by 4 bases, with 18 bases between. In DNA form, the CDR3 reads TGTGCCAGCAGGGGGTTTGGGGTGGTGATCACTGAAGCTTTCTTT. This sequence encodes CASRGFGVVITEAFF.

The V and J genes are TRBV30 and TRBJ1-5; no clear D. V was shortened by 2 bases and J by 6 bases, with 11 bases between the two germline ends. The CDR3 is made up of 13 amino acids. Germline V CDR1 and CDR2: GTSNPN, SVGIG (reference sequence). CDR3: CAWSSDGSQPQHF. The CDR3 DNA reads TGTGCCTGGAGTTCGGATGGATCTCAGCCCCAGCATTTT.

The J gene is TRBJ2-7, the V gene TRBV5-6; 13 positions agree with TRBD2. This CDR3 contains 13 residues. Trimming at V came to 4 bases and at J to 7 bases, leaving 2 bases not matched to a gene. Germline CDR1 SGHDT, CDR2 YYEEEE. DNA of the CDR3: TGTGCCAGCAGCACGGGACTAGCGGGGGAGCAGTACTTC. Translated, it gives CASSTGLAGEQYF.

This chain links TRBV4-2 with TRBJ2-1; TRBD1 matches 7 bases. CDR3 length: 14 amino acids. Germline V gives CDR1 LGHNA, CDR2 YNFKEQ. J was trimmed by 6 bases and V by 3 bases; bases with no gene match: 5. CDR3 DNA sequence: TGTGCCAGCAGCCAGATGACAGGGAGCAATGAGCAGTTCTTC. It specifies CASSQMTGSNEQFF.